The present TCR beta chain was sequenced within a study of response to subunit inactivated influenza vaccine. A few counts support this clonotype. The germline V gene encodes CDR1 SGHTA and CDR2 FQGNSA. The CDR3 has 15 amino acids. Trimming took off 5 bases at V and 3 bases at J, with 17 bases between the two ends. Via MiXCR, TCRdb re-called the RT-PCR reads, giving one row per CDR3 protein. The sample has about 540,000 distinct CDR3 sequences, approximately 20% seen once; the top ten hold 2.5% to 3.5%. The same specimen was also included in a second study, on T cells expressing NK-cell markers. That paper states: Production of TCR beta cDNA relied on 5'RACE template switching with UMIs. Among the eight sequenced donors, seven tested HCMV-seropositive and one tested seronegative. In a handful of donors, dominant clonotypes made up roughly 25-60.1% of CD3+CD56-NKG2C+ cells.

The specimen comprised CD4+ T cells sorted from PBMCs, sampled 11 to 12 days after vaccination. This sequence joins TRBV7-2 and TRBJ2-7; D call uncertain. The receptor comes from a middle-aged man who received an inactivated influenza vaccine. Here the CDR3 reads CASSPRQTTFYEQYF. As DNA, the CDR3 is TGTGCCAGCAGCCCCCGCCAGACCACCTTCTACGAGCAGTACTTC.